This T cell receptor (beta chain) derives from a study of shared clonotypes between healthy human individuals. On this clone: The target antigen is unknown.

Overall study findings and caveats: Rarefaction demonstrated incomplete sorted-subset sequencing despite large depth. In contrast to clonotypes shared by all four donors, non-shared clonotypes had lower generation probabilities.

The ends were cut back, 2 bases at V and 3 bases at J, with 11 bases in the middle. CDR1 is GTSNPN and CDR2 is SVGIG in the germline V gene (reference sequence). This CDR3 spans 14 amino acids. Here immunoSEQ multiplex PCR was the method, and the copy in TCRdb shows in-frame clones only, minus some. The sample records some 650,000 clones, less than 98% being singletons. V gene TRBV30 combines with J gene TRBJ2-1; TRBD1 might be the D (6 bases). The sequencing sample was made of naive CD4+ T cells sorted from blood. The subset is: CD45RA+ positively selected. The TCR originated in a woman in her 30s in good health. CDR3: CAWSHQQGYNEQFF. The DNA of the CDR3 is TGTGCCTGGAGTCATCAACAGGGCTACAATGAGCAGTTCTTC.